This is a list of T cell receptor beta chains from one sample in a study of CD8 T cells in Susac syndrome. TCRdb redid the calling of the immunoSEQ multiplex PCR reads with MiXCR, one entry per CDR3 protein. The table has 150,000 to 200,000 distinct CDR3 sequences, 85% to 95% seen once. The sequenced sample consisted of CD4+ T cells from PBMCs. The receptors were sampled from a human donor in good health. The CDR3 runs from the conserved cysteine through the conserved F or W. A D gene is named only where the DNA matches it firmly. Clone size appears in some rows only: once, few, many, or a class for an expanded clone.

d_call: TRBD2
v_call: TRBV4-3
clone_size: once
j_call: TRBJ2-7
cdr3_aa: CASSQGVAGIYEQYF
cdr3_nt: TGCGCCAGCAGCCAAGGCGTAGCGGGAATCTACGAGCAGTACTTC

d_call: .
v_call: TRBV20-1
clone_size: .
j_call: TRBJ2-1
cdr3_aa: CSATPAAGVNEQFF
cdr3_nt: TGCAGTGCCACCCCAGCCGCAGGGGTCAATGAGCAGTTCTTC

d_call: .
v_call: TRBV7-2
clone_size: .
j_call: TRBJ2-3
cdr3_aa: CASSWPRGVMQYF
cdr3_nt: TGTGCCAGCAGCTGGCCCCGGGGAGTTATGCAGTATTTT

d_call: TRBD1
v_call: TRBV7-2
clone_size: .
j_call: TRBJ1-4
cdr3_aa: CASSPDRGANEKLFF
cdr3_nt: TGTGCCAGCAGCCCCGACAGGGGAGCTAATGAAAAACTGTTTTTT

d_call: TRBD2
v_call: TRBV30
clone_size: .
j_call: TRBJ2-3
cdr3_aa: CAWSRAGGMADTQYF
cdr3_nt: TGTGCCTGGAGTCGGGCGGGAGGGATGGCAGATACGCAGTATTTT

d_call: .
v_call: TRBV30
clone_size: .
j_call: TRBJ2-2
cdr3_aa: CAWSKGAGELFF
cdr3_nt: TGTGCCTGGAGTAAGGGGGCCGGGGAGCTGTTTTTT

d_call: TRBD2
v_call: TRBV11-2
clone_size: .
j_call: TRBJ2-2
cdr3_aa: CASSLGAGAGTGELFF
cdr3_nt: TGTGCCAGCAGCTTAGGTGCGGGAGCCGGCACCGGGGAGCTGTTTTTT

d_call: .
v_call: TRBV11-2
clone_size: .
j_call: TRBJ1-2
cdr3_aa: CASSEEDYGYTF
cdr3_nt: TGTGCCAGCAGCGAGGAGGACTATGGCTACACCTTC

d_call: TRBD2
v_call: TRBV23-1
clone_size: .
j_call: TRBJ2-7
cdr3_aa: CASPSGLARNYEQYF
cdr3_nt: TGCGCCAGCCCCTCAGGACTAGCAAGGAACTACGAGCAGTACTTC

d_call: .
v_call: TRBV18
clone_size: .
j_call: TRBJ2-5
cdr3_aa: CASSPDQETQYF
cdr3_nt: TGTGCCAGCTCACCAGACCAAGAGACCCAGTACTTC

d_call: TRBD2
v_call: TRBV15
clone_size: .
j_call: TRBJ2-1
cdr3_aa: CATSVLAGGYNEQFF
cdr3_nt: TGTGCCACCAGCGTTCTAGCGGGAGGGTACAATGAGCAGTTCTTC

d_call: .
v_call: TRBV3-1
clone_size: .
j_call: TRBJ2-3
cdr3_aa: CASSQDIRRRTDTQYF
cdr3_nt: TGTGCCAGCAGCCAAGATATACGGCGGCGCACAGATACGCAGTATTTT

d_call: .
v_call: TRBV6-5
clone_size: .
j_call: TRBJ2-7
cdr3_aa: CASTNPRYEQYF
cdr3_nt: TGTGCCAGCACCAACCCCAGGTACGAGCAGTACTTC

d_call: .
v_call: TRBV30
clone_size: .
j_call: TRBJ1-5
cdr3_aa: CAWRRGAGQPQHF
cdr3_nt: TGTGCCTGGAGGCGGGGGGCAGGTCAGCCCCAGCATTTT

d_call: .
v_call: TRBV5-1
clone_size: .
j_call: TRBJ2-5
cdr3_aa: CASSLYFQETQYF
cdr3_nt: TGCGCCAGCAGCTTGTACTTCCAAGAGACCCAGTACTTC

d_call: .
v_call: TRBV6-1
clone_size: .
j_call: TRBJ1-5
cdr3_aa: CASGRADSNQPQHF
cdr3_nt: TGTGCCAGCGGCAGAGCGGATAGCAATCAGCCCCAGCATTTT

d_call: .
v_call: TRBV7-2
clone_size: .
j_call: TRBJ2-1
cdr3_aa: CASSPTNTIYNEQFF
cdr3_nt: TGTGCCAGCAGCCCGACCAATACGATCTACAATGAGCAGTTCTTC

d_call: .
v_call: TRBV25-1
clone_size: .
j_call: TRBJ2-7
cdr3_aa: CASSDRTRGLYEQYF
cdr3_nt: TGTGCCAGCAGTGACCGTACAAGGGGCCTCTACGAGCAGTACTTC

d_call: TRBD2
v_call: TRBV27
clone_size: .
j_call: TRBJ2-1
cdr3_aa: CASSLSGTSGYNEQFF
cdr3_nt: TGTGCCAGCAGTTTATCCGGGACTAGCGGCTACAATGAGCAGTTCTTC

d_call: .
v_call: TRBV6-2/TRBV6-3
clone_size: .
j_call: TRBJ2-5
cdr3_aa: CASSRGQTKQETQYF
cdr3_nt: TGTGCCAGCAGCCGAGGACAGACCAAACAAGAGACCCAGTACTTC

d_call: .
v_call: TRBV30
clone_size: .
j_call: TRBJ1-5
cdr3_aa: CAWNMGSNQPQHF
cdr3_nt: TGTGCCTGGAATATGGGTAGCAATCAGCCCCAGCATTTT

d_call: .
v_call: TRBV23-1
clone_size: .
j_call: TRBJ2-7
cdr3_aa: CASSQNSYPCSISYEQYF
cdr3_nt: TGCGCCAGCAGTCAAAATAGCTACCCTTGTTCCATTTCCTACGAGCAGTACTTC

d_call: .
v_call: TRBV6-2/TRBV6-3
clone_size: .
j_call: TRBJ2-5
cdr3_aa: CASSYTGAMGGETQYF
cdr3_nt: TGTGCCAGCAGTTATACGGGGGCCATGGGCGGAGAGACCCAGTACTTC

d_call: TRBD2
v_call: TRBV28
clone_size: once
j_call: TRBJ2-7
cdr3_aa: CASVGRASGYEQYF
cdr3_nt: TGTGCCAGCGTGGGCCGGGCTAGCGGATACGAGCAGTACTTC

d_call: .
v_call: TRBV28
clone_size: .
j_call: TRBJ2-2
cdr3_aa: CASQDTGELFF
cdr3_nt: TGTGCCAGTCAGGACACCGGGGAGCTGTTTTTT

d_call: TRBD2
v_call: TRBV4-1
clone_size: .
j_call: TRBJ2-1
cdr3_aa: CASSRGRASGNNEQFF
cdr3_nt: TGCGCCAGCAGCCGGGGGAGGGCTAGCGGGAATAATGAGCAGTTCTTC

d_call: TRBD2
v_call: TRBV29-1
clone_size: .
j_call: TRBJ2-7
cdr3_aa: CSVEGTSGTYEQYF
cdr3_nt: TGCAGCGTTGAAGGGACTAGCGGGACTTACGAGCAGTACTTC

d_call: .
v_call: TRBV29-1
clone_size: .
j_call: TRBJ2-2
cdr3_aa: CSVFVATNTGELFF
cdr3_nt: TGCAGCGTTTTCGTGGCTACGAACACCGGGGAGCTGTTTTTT

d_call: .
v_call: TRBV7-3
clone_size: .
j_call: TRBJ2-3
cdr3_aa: CASSPGRATDTQYF
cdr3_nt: TGTGCCAGCAGCCCAGGACGGGCCACAGATACGCAGTATTTT

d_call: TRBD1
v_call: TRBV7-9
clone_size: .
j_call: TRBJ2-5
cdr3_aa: CASSSPGTGGMQETQYF
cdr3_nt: TGTGCCAGCAGCAGCCCCGGGACAGGGGGAATGCAAGAGACCCAGTACTTC

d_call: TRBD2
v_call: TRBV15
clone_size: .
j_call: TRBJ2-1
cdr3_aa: CATDVRLAGASEQFF
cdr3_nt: TGTGCCACCGACGTTCGGCTAGCGGGAGCTAGTGAGCAGTTCTTC

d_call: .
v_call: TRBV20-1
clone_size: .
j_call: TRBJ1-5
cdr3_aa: CSASTVLNQPQHF
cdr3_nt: TGCAGTGCTAGTACGGTCCTCAATCAGCCCCAGCATTTT

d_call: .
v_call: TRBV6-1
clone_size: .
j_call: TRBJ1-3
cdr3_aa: CASSEVYDGNTIYF
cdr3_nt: TGTGCCAGCAGTGAAGTATACGATGGAAACACCATATATTTT

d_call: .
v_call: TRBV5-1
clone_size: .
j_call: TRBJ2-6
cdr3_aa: CASSLQAAGANVLTF
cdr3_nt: TGCGCCAGCAGCTTGCAGGCAGCTGGGGCCAACGTCCTGACTTTC

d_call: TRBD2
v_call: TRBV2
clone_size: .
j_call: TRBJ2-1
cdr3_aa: CASSPTGREAFSYNEQFF
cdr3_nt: TGTGCCAGCAGCCCCACTGGCCGGGAGGCATTCTCCTACAATGAGCAGTTCTTC

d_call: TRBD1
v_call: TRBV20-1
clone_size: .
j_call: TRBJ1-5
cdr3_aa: CSVDRGNSNQPQHF
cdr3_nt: TGCAGTGTTGACAGGGGTAATAGCAATCAGCCCCAGCATTTT

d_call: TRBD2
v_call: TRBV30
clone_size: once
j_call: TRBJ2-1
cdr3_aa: CAWSVGWLADNEQFF
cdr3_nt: TGTGCCTGGAGTGTAGGTTGGCTAGCGGACAATGAGCAGTTCTTC

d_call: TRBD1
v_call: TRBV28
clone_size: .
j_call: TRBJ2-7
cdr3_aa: CASTGATSYEQYF
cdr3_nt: TGTGCCAGTACAGGGGCAACTTCATACGAGCAGTACTTC

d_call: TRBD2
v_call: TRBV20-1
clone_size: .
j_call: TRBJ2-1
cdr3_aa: CSASGRRYNEQFF
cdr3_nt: TGCAGTGCTAGCGGGAGGCGTTACAATGAGCAGTTCTTC

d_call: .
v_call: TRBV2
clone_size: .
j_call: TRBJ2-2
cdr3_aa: CARNVGPNTGELFF
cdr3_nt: TGTGCCAGAAACGTGGGGCCTAACACCGGGGAGCTGTTTTTT

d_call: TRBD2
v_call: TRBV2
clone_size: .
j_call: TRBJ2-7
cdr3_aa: CASSVASGRAEQYF
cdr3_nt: TGTGCCAGCAGCGTTGCTAGCGGGCGTGCCGAGCAGTACTTC

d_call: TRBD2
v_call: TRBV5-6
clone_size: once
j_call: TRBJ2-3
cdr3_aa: CASSRRLALMGDTQYF
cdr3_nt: TGTGCCAGCAGCCGCCGACTAGCTCTCATGGGAGATACGCAGTATTTT

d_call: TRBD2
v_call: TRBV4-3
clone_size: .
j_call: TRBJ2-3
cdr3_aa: CASSRSSGRTDTQYF
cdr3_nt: TGCGCCAGCAGCCGGTCTAGCGGGAGAACAGATACGCAGTATTTT

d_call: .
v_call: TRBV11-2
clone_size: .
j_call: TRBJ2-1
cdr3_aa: CASSQRPREPPYNEQFF
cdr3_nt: TGTGCCAGCAGCCAGAGGCCCAGGGAACCACCCTACAATGAGCAGTTCTTC

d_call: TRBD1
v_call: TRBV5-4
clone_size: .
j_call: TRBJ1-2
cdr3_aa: CASSLGTGNYGYTF
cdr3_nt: TGTGCCAGCAGCTTAGGGACAGGGAATTATGGCTACACCTTC

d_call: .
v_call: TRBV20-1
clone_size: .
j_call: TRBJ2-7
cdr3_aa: CSARGEAYEQYF
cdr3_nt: TGCAGTGCCCGAGGCGAGGCCTACGAGCAGTACTTC

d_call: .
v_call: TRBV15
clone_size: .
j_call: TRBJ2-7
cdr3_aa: CATSRGGGEIGEQYF
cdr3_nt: TGTGCCACCAGCAGAGGTGGAGGGGAGATTGGCGAGCAGTACTTC

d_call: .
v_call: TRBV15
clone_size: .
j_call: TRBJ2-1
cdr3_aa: CATSPGTGTLDEQFF
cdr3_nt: TGTGCCACCAGTCCTGGCACGGGCACCCTTGATGAGCAGTTCTTC

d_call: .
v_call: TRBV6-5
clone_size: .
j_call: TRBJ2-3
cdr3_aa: CASSYRPGSTDTQYF
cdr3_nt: TGTGCCAGCAGTTATCGTCCCGGCAGCACAGATACGCAGTATTTT

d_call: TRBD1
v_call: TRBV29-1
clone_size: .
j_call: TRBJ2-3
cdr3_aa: CSGDTGASTDTQYF
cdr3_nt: TGCAGCGGAGACACAGGGGCCAGCACAGATACGCAGTATTTT

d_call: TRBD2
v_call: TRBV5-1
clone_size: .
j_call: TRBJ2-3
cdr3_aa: CASSLELAGLDTQYF
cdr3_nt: TGCGCCAGCAGCTTGGAACTAGCGGGACTAGATACGCAGTATTTT

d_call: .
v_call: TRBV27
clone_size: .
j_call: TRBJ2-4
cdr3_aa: CASRATRMAKNIQYF
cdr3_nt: TGTGCCAGCAGGGCGACTAGAATGGCCAAAAACATTCAGTACTTC

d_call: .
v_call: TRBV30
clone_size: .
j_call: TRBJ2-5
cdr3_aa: CAWSVRGAQETQYF
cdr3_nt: TGTGCCTGGAGTGTAAGAGGAGCTCAAGAGACCCAGTACTTC

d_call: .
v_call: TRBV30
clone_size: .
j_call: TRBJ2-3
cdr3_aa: CAWSSMADTQYF
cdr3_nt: TGTGCCTGGAGTTCGATGGCAGATACGCAGTATTTT

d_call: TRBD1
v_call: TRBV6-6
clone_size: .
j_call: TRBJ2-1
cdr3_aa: CASSYSGQGWNEQFF
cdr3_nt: TGTGCCAGCAGTTACTCCGGACAGGGATGGAATGAGCAGTTCTTC

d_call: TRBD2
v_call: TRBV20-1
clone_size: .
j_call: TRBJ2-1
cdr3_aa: CSAGSLSGIPYNEQFF
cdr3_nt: TGCAGTGCTGGTTCCCTTAGCGGGATTCCCTACAATGAGCAGTTCTTC

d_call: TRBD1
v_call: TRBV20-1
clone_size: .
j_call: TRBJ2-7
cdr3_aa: CSARGQGYEQYF
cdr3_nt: TGCAGTGCTAGAGGACAGGGCTACGAGCAGTACTTC

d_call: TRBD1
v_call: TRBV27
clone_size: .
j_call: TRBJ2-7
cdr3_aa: CASSLEDRSYEQYF
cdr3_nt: TGTGCCAGCAGTTTGGAGGACAGGTCCTACGAGCAGTACTTC